One and the same sample provided the 20 T cell receptor beta chains below, sequenced in a study of human T cells and chemical hapten exposure. The authors extracted total RNA from unfractionated whole blood. Using its own MiXCR run on the 5' RACE reads, TCRdb lists one record per CDR3 protein. The profile shows over 95,000 distinct CDR3 sequences, around 20% of them singletons. Source of these receptors: a human donor in good health.

This clonotype was observed many times. V is TRBV27 and J is TRBJ1-4, with D possibly TRBD1 on 5 matching bases. The CDR3 totals 15 residues. Germline-derived CDR1 and CDR2 are MNHEY and SMNVEV (reference sequence). V was clipped by 2 bases and J by 7 bases, with 14 bases between them. The CDR3 coding sequence is TGTGCCAGCAGTTTAACATGGGGGGGACGTGAAAAACTGTTTTTT. It encodes CASSLTWGGREKLFF.

V is TRBV28 and J is TRBJ1-1; 12 positions match TRBD1. This CDR3 has 15 amino acids. From germline, CDR1 is MDHEN and CDR2 SYDVKM. Trimming cost V 2 bases and J 7 bases; bases outside gene matches: 5. In nucleotides, the CDR3 is TGTGCCAGCAGTTTACCGGGGACAGGGGGCGGTGAAGCTTTCTTT. It codes for CASSLPGTGGGEAFF.

This clonotype has a handful of counts. The chain has TRBV27 and TRBJ1-5, with 7 positions matching TRBD1. V trimming: 5 bases; J trimming: 2 bases; junction bases outside the gene matches: 3. Germline CDR1 and CDR2: MNHEY and SMNVEV (reference sequence). CDR3 length: 14 residues. CDR3 in amino acids: CASSQTGGNQPQHF. The CDR3 nucleotides are TGTGCCAGCAGTCAAACAGGGGGCAATCAGCCCCAGCATTTT.

The gene calls are TRBV6-5 and TRBJ2-7; weak D call: TRBD2 (7 bases). With 5 bases removed from V and 0 bases from J, the gap between germline ends came to 20 bases. This CDR3 spans 17 amino acids. Germline CDR1 is MNHEY and CDR2 is SVGAGI. The CDR3 is CASSRGGGAPFSYEQYF. CDR3 nucleotides: TGTGCCAGCAGTCGGGGTGGGGGGGCCCCCTTCTCCTACGAGCAGTACTTC.

Only a few counts were recorded for this clonotype. This sequence joins TRBV24-1 and TRBJ2-1; 7 nucleotides agree with TRBD1. V dropped 3 bases and J dropped 8; count of bases not matched to a gene: 6. The germline gives CDR1 KGHDR, CDR2 SFDVKD. The CDR3 contains 14 residues. CDR3 sequence: CATSDGQGGDEQFF. In nucleotides, the CDR3 is TGTGCCACCAGTGATGGCCAAGGGGGCGATGAGCAGTTCTTC.

The J gene is TRBJ2-2, the V gene TRBV12-3 or TRBV12-4, with unresolved D. The CDR3 runs 14 residues. V shed 5 bases and J shed 4 bases, with 11 bases lying between them. In DNA form, the CDR3 reads TGTGCCAGCAGTGCCGACTGGGTCACCGGGGAGCTGTTTTTT. It is translated as CASSADWVTGELFF.

This chain uses TRBV27 with TRBJ2-7; tentatively, D is TRBD1 (6 bases). The CDR3 contains 12 residues. Trimming shortened V by 6 bases and J by 3 bases, and 9 bases separated the two germline ends. The V gene's germline CDR1 is MNHEY and CDR2 SMNVEV (reference sequence). The CDR3 DNA sequence: TGTGCCAGCAGCCACAGGGACTACGAGCAGTACTTC. Translating it yields CASSHRDYEQYF.

The chain carries TRBV4-2 and TRBJ2-3; no definite D call. There are 13 residues in the CDR3. Germline V gene sequence: CDR1 LGHNA, CDR2 YNFKEQ. Trimming cost V 5 bases and J 6 bases, with 12 bases left between them. CDR3 sequence: CASSSQNTDTQYF. DNA for the CDR3: TGTGCCAGCAGCTCCCAAAATACGGATACGCAGTATTTT.

This rearrangement joins TRBV29-1 to TRBJ2-4; D is perhaps TRBD1 or TRBD2 (7 bases each). The CDR3 totals 14 residues. Trimming shortened V by 0 bases and J by 8 bases, and 14 bases separated the two germline ends. Germline values: CDR1 SQVTM, CDR2 ANQGSEA. The chain's CDR3 is CSVEEWQGGDIQYF. For the CDR3, the DNA is TGCAGCGTTGAAGAGTGGCAGGGGGGGGACATTCAGTACTTC.

The V call is TRBV12-3 or TRBV12-4, the J call TRBJ1-1, with D perhaps matching TRBD1 (5 bases). The CDR3 length is 16 residues. Trimming removed 5 bases from V and 0 bases from J, with 16 bases in between. CDR3 in amino acids: CASSHSTELMNTEAFF. In DNA, the CDR3 is TGTGCCAGCAGTCACTCGACAGAGCTAATGAACACTGAAGCTTTCTTT.

The chain combines TRBV28 with TRBJ2-6, with D maybe TRBD2 (6 bases). Germline V CDR1 and CDR2: MDHEN, SYDVKM. The V gene lost 6 bases and the J gene lost 2 bases, with 20 bases spanning the gap. The CDR3 runs to 18 residues. The CDR3 loop reads CASSERGAGTAGANVLTF. The CDR3 coding sequence is TGTGCCAGCAGCGAGAGAGGTGCGGGGACCGCTGGGGCCAACGTCCTGACTTTC.

This clonotype was detected a few times. The chain couples TRBV20-1 to TRBJ2-7, with a possible D match to TRBD2 (7 bases). CDR3 length equals 12 residues. Deletions cut 3 bases from V and 4 bases from J, with 10 bases between. In germline, CDR1 is DFQATT, CDR2 SNEGSKA (reference sequence). CDR3 region: CSARRGGYEQYF. CDR3 sequence (DNA): TGCAGTGCTAGGAGGGGGGGTTACGAGCAGTACTTC.

The rearrangement links TRBV30 to TRBJ2-2; D is perhaps TRBD1 (5 bases). The CDR3 covers 13 residues. Germline CDR1 and CDR2: GTSNPN and SVGIG (reference sequence). The germline V and J ends were trimmed by 0 bases and 7 bases, with 9 bases remaining between them. CDR3 nucleotide sequence: TGTGCCTGGAGTGTTTCAGGGAACGGGGAGCTGTTTTTT. This gives the protein CAWSVSGNGELFF. Combining the CDR3 with reference TRBV30 and TRBJ2-2 gives the whole variable domain SQTIHQWPATLVQPVGSPLSLECTVEGTSNPNLYWYRQAAGRGLQLLFYSVGIGQISSEVPQNLSASRPQDRQFILSSKKLLLSDSGFYLCAWSVSGNGELFFGEGSRLTVL.

A few counts support this clonotype. The rearrangement links TRBV30 to TRBJ2-5; TRBD2 aligns across 7 bases. The V and J ends lost 5 bases and 2 bases, in that order; junction bases with no gene match: 2. Germline-derived CDR1 and CDR2 are GTSNPN and SVGIG (reference sequence). The CDR3 spans 12 residues. This CDR3 is CAWWGGQETQYF. CDR3 bases: TGTGCCTGGTGGGGGGGGCAAGAGACCCAGTACTTC. Variable domain in full (rest from reference TRBV30 and TRBJ2-5): SQTIHQWPATLVQPVGSPLSLECTVEGTSNPNLYWYRQAAGRGLQLLFYSVGIGQISSEVPQNLSASRPQDRQFILSSKKLLLSDSGFYLCAWWGGQETQYFGPGTRLLVL.

This clonotype has more than one count but fewer than ten. The CDR3 spells CASSPQTAQSRARGNEQFF. The DNA of the CDR3 is TGCGCCAGCAGCCCTCAGACGGCTCAGAGCAGGGCGAGAGGAAATGAGCAGTTCTTC. The chain is built from TRBV5-1 and TRBJ2-1, with a tentative D call TRBD1 (5 bases). CDR3 length: 19 amino acids. Germline V gives CDR1 SGHRS, CDR2 YFSETQ. Trimming pared 4 bases from V and 7 bases from J, leaving 30 bases between. Filled out from reference TRBV5-1 and TRBJ2-1, the complete variable domain reads KAGVTQTPRYLIKTRGQQVTLSCSPISGHRSVSWYQQTPGQGLQFLFEYFSETQRNKGNFPGRFSGRQFSNSRSEMNVSTLELGDSALYLCASSPQTAQSRARGNEQFFGPGTRLTVL.

This chain joins TRBV27 and TRBJ2-5; possibly TRBD1 or TRBD2 for D (5 bases each). The CDR3 has 14 residues. Trimming stripped 6 bases from V and 5 bases from J, with 16 bases between. CDR1 is MNHEY, CDR2 SMNVEV, per germline (reference sequence). Here the CDR3 DNA reads TGTGCCAGCAGATCGTCGGGGCTCGGGGAGACCCAGTACTTC. As protein: CASRSSGLGETQYF.

V and J are TRBV28 and TRBJ1-2, with D possibly matching TRBD1 (5 bases). Germline values: CDR1 MDHEN, CDR2 SYDVKM. V gave up 2 bases and J gave up 4 bases, with 14 bases separating them. The length of the CDR3 is 15 residues. CDR3 coding DNA: TGTGCCAGCAGTTTACCAGGGTTCTTTGGCTATGGCTACACCTTC. Translating it yields CASSLPGFFGYGYTF.

This clonotype came up once. This chain connects TRBV28 to TRBJ2-6, with TRBD1 matching over 7 bases. The CDR3 length is 18 residues. With V trimmed by 4 bases and J by 4 bases, 13 bases remained unmatched. From germline, CDR1 is MDHEN and CDR2 SYDVKM. The CDR3 nucleotides are TGTGCCAGCAGTTCCGATTTGACAGGGCTGATCGGGGCCAACGTCCTGACTTTC. Translating it yields CASSSDLTGLIGANVLTF.

This chain links TRBV27 with TRBJ2-2; 12 bases line up with TRBD2. The CDR3 runs 16 residues. V lost 2 bases, J lost 6 bases, and 4 bases stayed unmatched. In germline, CDR1 is MNHEY, CDR2 SMNVEV (reference sequence). CDR3 sequence: CASSLILAGGPGELFF. CDR3 nucleotides: TGTGCCAGCAGTTTAATCCTAGCGGGAGGGCCCGGGGAGCTGTTTTTT.

This clonotype was counted only a few times. The chain employs TRBV7-2 and TRBJ2-2, with 11 bases aligning to TRBD2. Germline CDR1 is SGHTA and CDR2 is FQGNSA. Trimming cost V 5 bases and J 4 bases; bases outside gene matches: 3. The CDR3 has 15 amino acids. Here the CDR3 reads CASSPLAGGTGELFF. CDR3 coding DNA: TGTGCCAGCAGCCCCCTAGCGGGAGGCACCGGGGAGCTGTTTTTT.